Included here is one T cell receptor beta chain sequence, with context. What it binds is unknown. 13 Jbeta primers and 60 Vbeta primers were used for the PCR. TCRdb's table, derived via immunoSEQ multiplex PCR, lists solely in-frame clones and lacks some. The sample has about 190,000 clones, roughly 80% seen once. Per the germline V gene, CDR1 is LGHNT and CDR2 is FRNRAP. The ends lost 0 bases at V and 0 bases at J; junction bases unmatched: 9. The CDR3 consists of 18 residues. This entry comes from a study of cytomegalovirus exposure and HLA in healthy donors. Findings and limits, study-wide: Fewer N-insertions (relative to the approximately 700-donor mean) were reportedly seen in an Asian-associated ancestry cluster in a later analysis. In the analysis, some V segments, TRBV6-2 and TRBV6-3 included, were excluded as indistinguishable.

The sequencing input was PBMCs. The V and J genes are TRBV12-5 and TRBJ2-3, with TRBD2 identical over 7 bases. This TCR was recovered from a woman aged 30 to 39 in good health and CMV-seropositive. The DNA for the CDR3 is TGTGCTAGTGGTTTGGTTCGAGACGGGAGGCCTAGCACAGATACGCAGTATTTT. Protein sequence: CASGLVRDGRPSTDTQYF. Full variable domain (outside the CDR3, taken from reference TRBV12-5 and TRBJ2-3): DARVTQTPRHKVTEMGQEVTMRCQPILGHNTVFWYRQTMMQGLELLAYFRNRAPLDDSGMPKDRFSAEMPDATLATLKIQPSEPRDSAVYFCASGLVRDGRPSTDTQYFGPGTRLTVL.